This T cell receptor (beta chain) stems from a study of T cell responses to AZD1222 COVID-19 vaccine. Sequencing was performed with immunoSEQ multiplex PCR; in TCRdb, only in-frame clones are kept and a portion is missing. In the table there are 60,000 to 85,000 clones, roughly 87% of which are singletons. The J segment lost 8 bases and the V segment lost 4 bases, leaving 14 bases of the junction unmatched. Germline V lookup: CDR1 SGHNT, CDR2 YYREEE (reference sequence). This CDR3 comprises 16 residues. This clone has only one observation. Its specificity is not known. Study-level points and caveats: CD4 TCRs linked to vaccination spanned spike, dominating at 160-218 and 743-854.

V usage is TRBV5-4 and J usage is TRBJ2-1; 8 bases fit TRBD2. The sequence was obtained from an adult who received the AZD1222 COVID-19 vaccine. This material consisted of peripheral blood, taken 28 days after the second AZD1222 dose. The CDR3 nucleotides are TGTGCCAGCAGCATCGGGCGCCGGACTAGCAACCATGAGCAGTTCTTC. It is translated as CASSIGRRTSNHEQFF.